What follows are 12 T cell receptor beta chains derived from one specimen sequenced in a study of blood T cell repertoires in COVID-19. Libraries were prepared by immunoSEQ multiplex PCR; TCRdb keeps only in-frame clonotypes and omits some of them. Among 60,000 or so clones listed, approximately 87% were seen once. The specimen was peripheral blood. Every receptor here comes from a man in his 60s with active or convalescent COVID-19.

The chain is built from TRBV27 and TRBJ1-6; D is unresolved. The germline CDR1 and CDR2 sequences are MNHEY and SMNVEV (reference sequence). With 6 bases removed from V and 10 bases from J, the gap between germline ends came to 13 bases. There are 13 residues in the CDR3. The CDR3 spells CASRESGRSPLHF. The CDR3 nucleotides read TGTGCCAGCAGGGAGTCGGGGAGATCACCCCTCCACTTT.

In DNA form, the CDR3 reads TGTGCCAGCAGCAAAACCGGGACAGGGGGCCGGACACCCCTCCACTTT. Its protein is CASSKTGTGGRTPLHF. The rearrangement links TRBV11-2 to TRBJ1-6; 12 positions match TRBD1. V dropped 5 bases and J dropped 11; count of bases not matched to a gene: 10. This CDR3 has 16 residues. Germline lookup yields CDR1 SGHAT and CDR2 FQNNGV.

The chain combines TRBV6-5 with TRBJ2-3, with 9 bases matching TRBD2. Trimming removed 6 bases from V and 6 bases from J; junction bases left unmatched: 10. CDR1 and CDR2 from the germline V gene are MNHEY and SVGAGI. The CDR3 is 15 amino acids. The CDR3 coding sequence is TGTGCCAGCAGGTCGACTAGCGGACCGACGGATACGCAGTATTTT. This sequence encodes CASRSTSGPTDTQYF.

The chain couples TRBV4-1 to TRBJ2-3, with D unresolved. The V and J ends lost 3 bases and 3 bases respectively, with 7 bases between them. This CDR3 comprises 13 residues. In germline, CDR1 is MGHRA, CDR2 YSYEKL. CDR3 DNA sequence: TGCGCCAGCAGCCAGGAGCGTACAGATACGCAGTATTTT. Amino acids: CASSQERTDTQYF.

The V and J genes are TRBV5-1 and TRBJ1-2; 8 nucleotides agree with TRBD1. The CDR3 is made up of 13 amino acids. The germline CDR1 and CDR2 sequences are SGHRS and YFSETQ. V shed 4 bases, J shed 3 bases, and the junction held 2 bases outside the gene matches. The CDR3 DNA is TGCGCCAGCAGCCAGACAGGGGACTATGGCTACACCTTC. This encodes CASSQTGDYGYTF. Full variable domain (rest looked up from reference TRBV5-1 and TRBJ1-2): KAGVTQTPRYLIKTRGQQVTLSCSPISGHRSVSWYQQTPGQGLQFLFEYFSETQRNKGNFPGRFSGRQFSNSRSEMNVSTLELGDSALYLCASSQTGDYGYTFGSGTRLTVV.

This chain connects TRBV14 to TRBJ2-5, with 10 bases identical to TRBD2. Trimming took 3 bases from V and 5 from J; bases not matched to a gene: 9. Germline CDR1 and CDR2: SGHDN and FVKESK. The CDR3 has 16 residues. CDR3 amino acids: CASSQARISGRETQYF. CDR3 DNA: TGTGCCAGCAGCCAGGCTCGGATTAGCGGGAGGGAGACCCAGTACTTC.

The V call is TRBV4-1, the J call TRBJ1-3; the match to TRBD1 covers 10 bases. J lost 3 bases, V lost 4 bases, and 3 bases had no gene match. This CDR3 is built from 15 residues. The germline gives CDR1 MGHRA, CDR2 YSYEKL. The CDR3 DNA is TGCGCCAGCAGCCGGACAGGGGGTGGTGGAAACACCATATATTTT. Translating it yields CASSRTGGGGNTIYF.

The CDR3 loop reads CASSQVGSANNEQFF. The CDR3 DNA follows: TGTGCCAGCAGCCAAGTGGGTAGCGCGAACAATGAGCAGTTCTTC. V gene TRBV3-1 (or the pseudogene TRBV3-2) combines with J gene TRBJ2-1, with a possible D match to TRBD2 (5 bases). The CDR3 contains 15 residues. The ends were cut back, 1 base at V and 5 bases at J, with 12 bases in the middle. Germline CDR1 LGHDT, CDR2 YNNKEL (reference sequence).

The chain has TRBV27 and TRBJ1-1; 7 nucleotides align to TRBD1. The CDR3 covers 15 residues. The J segment lost 0 bases and the V segment lost 5 bases, leaving 6 bases of the junction unmatched. Germline CDR1 and CDR2: MNHEY and SMNVEV (reference sequence). CDR3 protein: CASSRTGRLNTEAFF. The CDR3 DNA is TGTGCCAGCAGTCGGACAGGAAGGTTGAACACTGAAGCTTTCTTT.

The V call is TRBV18, the J call TRBJ1-4; maybe TRBD1 (5 bases). The CDR3 contains 14 residues. V lost 3 bases and J 5 bases, leaving 10 bases between the germline ends. The germline V gene has CDR1 KGHSH and CDR2 LQKENI. The CDR3 DNA follows: TGTGCCAGCTCACCGCCAGGGCGAAATGAAAAACTGTTTTTT. Translated, it gives CASSPPGRNEKLFF.

The chain carries TRBV6-5 and TRBJ2-1; 8 bases align to TRBD1. Germline loops: CDR1 MNHEY, CDR2 SVGAGI. The CDR3 runs to 14 residues. With 7 bases clipped from V and 8 bases from J, the junction kept 10 bases outside the gene matches. DNA of the CDR3: TGTGCCAGCATTCCGGGACAGGCTAGCTATGAGCAGTTCTTC. Translating it yields CASIPGQASYEQFF.

This clone was seen only once. The rearrangement joins TRBV6-5 to TRBJ2-1; 8 nucleotides agree with TRBD2. Germline assignment: CDR1 MNHEY and CDR2 SVGAGI. V shed 6 bases and J 5 bases; nucleotides not matched to a gene: 9. This CDR3 comprises 15 residues. The CDR3 reads CASRPSGRNHNEQFF. The CDR3 DNA reads TGTGCCAGCAGGCCGAGCGGGAGAAACCACAATGAGCAGTTCTTC.